The TCR beta chain described here comes from a study of blood T cell repertoires in COVID-19. The germline gives CDR1 ENHRY, CDR2 SYGVKD. V lost 2 bases and J lost 1; bases outside the gene matches: 5. The CDR3 covers 16 residues. Participant ages covered 18 to 89 years across approximately 25 US areas. As processed by the authors: Amplifying reference gene primers gave estimates of nucleated cell counts. This table comes from immunoSEQ multiplex PCR, and its TCRdb copy is limited to in-frame clones, with some not included. V and J calls plus clone size are reproduced from that table; the DNA served to infer D and trimming. The table lists over 250,000 clones, about 88% of them singletons, with 2% to 2.5% in the top ten.

This receptor was identified in a woman aged 60-70 years in a cohort exposed to, infected with or recovered from COVID-19 (not recorded which). The sequencing input was PBMCs or T cells enriched from blood (not recorded which). The chain joins TRBV10-3 to TRBJ1-5; 7 bases fit TRBD1. CDR3 DNA: TGTGCCATCAGTGAGCGAGACAGGGTAAGCAATCAGCCCCAGCATTTT. Translating it yields CAISERDRVSNQPQHF.